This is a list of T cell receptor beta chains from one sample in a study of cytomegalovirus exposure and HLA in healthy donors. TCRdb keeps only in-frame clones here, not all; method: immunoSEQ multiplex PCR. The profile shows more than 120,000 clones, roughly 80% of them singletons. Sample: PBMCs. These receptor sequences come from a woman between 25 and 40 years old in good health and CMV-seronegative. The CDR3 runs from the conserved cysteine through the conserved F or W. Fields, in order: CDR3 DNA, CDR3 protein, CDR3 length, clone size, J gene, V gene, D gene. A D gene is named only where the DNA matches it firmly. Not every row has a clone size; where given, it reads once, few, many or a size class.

CDR3nt: TGTGCCAGCAGCCCGGCGGGGGCGGGAAACTACAATGAGCAGTTCTTC; CDR3aa: CASSPAGAGNYNEQFF; len: 16; abundance: -; j_gene: TRBJ2-1; v_gene: TRBV28; d_gene: -
CDR3nt: TGTGCCAGCAGTGAGTTCATGAACACTGAAGCTTTCTTT; CDR3aa: CASSEFMNTEAFF; len: 13; abundance: -; j_gene: TRBJ1-1; v_gene: TRBV6-1; d_gene: -
CDR3nt: TGTGCCAGCGGGCCTTCCGGGACAGAAAGCTACGAGCAGTACTTC; CDR3aa: CASGPSGTESYEQYF; len: 15; abundance: -; j_gene: TRBJ2-7; v_gene: TRBV28; d_gene: TRBD1
CDR3nt: TGCGCCAGCAGCTTGACTCCCGACGAGCAGTACTTC; CDR3aa: CASSLTPDEQYF; len: 12; abundance: -; j_gene: TRBJ2-7; v_gene: TRBV5-1; d_gene: -
CDR3nt: TGTGCCAGCCGCGGGGGGGACTGGCAAGAGACCCAGTACTTC; CDR3aa: CASRGGDWQETQYF; len: 14; abundance: -; j_gene: TRBJ2-5; v_gene: TRBV6-5; d_gene: TRBD2
CDR3nt: TGTGCCAGCAGCATCATCCGGGACTCCAACACAGATACGCAGTATTTT; CDR3aa: CASSIIRDSNTDTQYF; len: 16; abundance: -; j_gene: TRBJ2-3; v_gene: TRBV5-5; d_gene: -
CDR3nt: TGTGCCAGCAGTTCACAGGGAAACCCAGATACGCAGTATTTT; CDR3aa: CASSSQGNPDTQYF; len: 14; abundance: -; j_gene: TRBJ2-3; v_gene: TRBV28; d_gene: -
CDR3nt: TGTGCCAGCAAGGTCCAGGCCAATGAGCAGTTCTTC; CDR3aa: CASKVQANEQFF; len: 12; abundance: -; j_gene: TRBJ2-1; v_gene: TRBV2; d_gene: -
CDR3nt: TGTGCCAGCAGCAGCGGGACTAGCTTCCGAGAGACCCAGTACTTC; CDR3aa: CASSSGTSFRETQYF; len: 15; abundance: -; j_gene: TRBJ2-5; v_gene: TRBV5-4; d_gene: TRBD2
CDR3nt: TGTGCCAGCGGTCCTGACAGGGGTGATCAGCCCCAGCATTTT; CDR3aa: CASGPDRGDQPQHF; len: 14; abundance: few; j_gene: TRBJ1-5; v_gene: TRBV2; d_gene: TRBD1
CDR3nt: TGTGCCAGCAGCTTAGAACGACTAGCGGACCAAGAGACCCAGTACTTC; CDR3aa: CASSLERLADQETQYF; len: 16; abundance: -; j_gene: TRBJ2-5; v_gene: TRBV11-1; d_gene: TRBD2
CDR3nt: TGTGCCAGCAGATCAAAGGGGTACAATGAGCAGTTCTTC; CDR3aa: CASRSKGYNEQFF; len: 13; abundance: -; j_gene: TRBJ2-1; v_gene: TRBV6-5; d_gene: -
CDR3nt: TGTGCCAGCAGTTCGGACAGCTCTGGGGCCAACGTCCTGACTTTC; CDR3aa: CASSSDSSGANVLTF; len: 15; abundance: -; j_gene: TRBJ2-6; v_gene: TRBV6-1; d_gene: -
CDR3nt: TGTGCCAGCAGCTCGTACGGGACAGGGAACTATGGCTACACCTTC; CDR3aa: CASSSYGTGNYGYTF; len: 15; abundance: -; j_gene: TRBJ1-2; v_gene: TRBV11-1; d_gene: TRBD1
CDR3nt: TGCGCCAGCAGTGGATACGGGACCGGGGAGCTGTTTTTT; CDR3aa: CASSGYGTGELFF; len: 13; abundance: -; j_gene: TRBJ2-2; v_gene: TRBV10-1; d_gene: -
CDR3nt: TGTGCCAGCAGTTCATCAGGGGGCCTCTACGAGCAGTACTTC; CDR3aa: CASSSSGGLYEQYF; len: 14; abundance: few; j_gene: TRBJ2-7; v_gene: TRBV27; d_gene: TRBD1
CDR3nt: TGTGCCATGGACAGGGGACCGGGTAACACCGGGGAGCTGTTTTTT; CDR3aa: CAMDRGPGNTGELFF; len: 15; abundance: once; j_gene: TRBJ2-2; v_gene: TRBV30; d_gene: TRBD1
CDR3nt: TGTGCCAGCAGCCCTCCACAAGCGGGAGGGCCCTCGATCTACAATGAGCAGTTCTTC; CDR3aa: CASSPPQAGGPSIYNEQFF; len: 19; abundance: -; j_gene: TRBJ2-1; v_gene: TRBV28; d_gene: TRBD2
CDR3nt: TGCGCCAGCAGCCATGACTACACAGACCCCTCGAACTTGGAGCAGTTCTTC; CDR3aa: CASSHDYTDPSNLEQFF; len: 17; abundance: -; j_gene: TRBJ2-1; v_gene: TRBV4-3; d_gene: -
CDR3nt: TGTGCCAGCAGTACTTACAATGAGCAGTTCTTC; CDR3aa: CASSTYNEQFF; len: 11; abundance: few; j_gene: TRBJ2-1; v_gene: TRBV27; d_gene: -
CDR3nt: TGCGCCAGCAGCCTCCAACTAGGGTATAGCAATCAGCCCCAGCATTTT; CDR3aa: CASSLQLGYSNQPQHF; len: 16; abundance: few; j_gene: TRBJ1-5; v_gene: TRBV4-3; d_gene: -
CDR3nt: TGCGCCAGCAGCTCTCAGGGTGGGAAAGCTGACTATGGCTACACCTTC; CDR3aa: CASSSQGGKADYGYTF; len: 16; abundance: -; j_gene: TRBJ1-2; v_gene: TRBV5-1; d_gene: -
CDR3nt: TGTGCCAGCACCAACCCTGCGGCAGGGGGCAATCAGCCCCAGCATTTT; CDR3aa: CASTNPAAGGNQPQHF; len: 16; abundance: -; j_gene: TRBJ1-5; v_gene: TRBV6-6; d_gene: -
CDR3nt: TGTGCCTGGAGCTATCGGGACAGGGAATCCGGGGAGCTGTTTTTT; CDR3aa: CAWSYRDRESGELFF; len: 15; abundance: -; j_gene: TRBJ2-2; v_gene: TRBV30; d_gene: TRBD1
CDR3nt: TGTGCCAGTAGTATCACGACTAGCGGGAAACGTGCAGATACGCAGTATTTT; CDR3aa: CASSITTSGKRADTQYF; len: 17; abundance: -; j_gene: TRBJ2-3; v_gene: TRBV19; d_gene: TRBD2
CDR3nt: TGTTCCAGCAGCTCGTCGCCGGGACAGGGTAAGGACGAGCAGTACTTC; CDR3aa: CSSSSSPGQGKDEQYF; len: 16; abundance: -; j_gene: TRBJ2-7; v_gene: TRBV7-9; d_gene: TRBD1
CDR3nt: TGTGCCAGCAGTTTCTCCCTTAACTATGGCTACACCTTC; CDR3aa: CASSFSLNYGYTF; len: 13; abundance: once; j_gene: TRBJ1-2; v_gene: TRBV27; d_gene: -
CDR3nt: TGTGCCAGCAGCTCGACAGGGGCCGGGGACGAGCAGTACTTC; CDR3aa: CASSSTGAGDEQYF; len: 14; abundance: -; j_gene: TRBJ2-7; v_gene: TRBV7-6; d_gene: TRBD1
CDR3nt: TGTGCCAGCAGTCTTCGAGCGGGGTCCCCCCGCGAGCAGTACTTC; CDR3aa: CASSLRAGSPREQYF; len: 15; abundance: -; j_gene: TRBJ2-7; v_gene: TRBV6-6; d_gene: TRBD2
CDR3nt: TGTGCCAGCGCCCGCCTGGGGGTTGTAGGGAGGTCGTCCTACAATGAGCAGTTCTTC; CDR3aa: CASARLGVVGRSSYNEQFF; len: 19; abundance: -; j_gene: TRBJ2-1; v_gene: TRBV9; d_gene: -
CDR3nt: TGTGCCAGCAGATCGGGTCGCGGGAACCAAGAGACCCAGTACTTC; CDR3aa: CASRSGRGNQETQYF; len: 15; abundance: once; j_gene: TRBJ2-5; v_gene: TRBV27; d_gene: -
CDR3nt: TGCGCCAGCAGCTTGGTAGGGGGCCGTTTCACCGGGGAGCTGTTTTTT; CDR3aa: CASSLVGGRFTGELFF; len: 16; abundance: -; j_gene: TRBJ2-2; v_gene: TRBV5-1; d_gene: TRBD1
CDR3nt: TGTGCCAGCAGCTTCGGGATTAACTATGGCTACACCTTC; CDR3aa: CASSFGINYGYTF; len: 13; abundance: -; j_gene: TRBJ1-2; v_gene: TRBV7-2; d_gene: -
CDR3nt: TGTGCCAGCAGCGGAGACCAGACAGGGCTACTTTCACCCCTCCACTTT; CDR3aa: CASSGDQTGLLSPLHF; len: 16; abundance: -; j_gene: TRBJ1-6; v_gene: TRBV9; d_gene: TRBD1
CDR3nt: TGTGCCAGCAGCCAATTAAGCAATCAGCCCCAGCATTTT; CDR3aa: CASSQLSNQPQHF; len: 13; abundance: -; j_gene: TRBJ1-5; v_gene: TRBV16; d_gene: -
CDR3nt: TGTGCCAGCAGCCCTCGCCGCATAGATCAGCCCCAGCATTTT; CDR3aa: CASSPRRIDQPQHF; len: 14; abundance: -; j_gene: TRBJ1-5; v_gene: TRBV6-1; d_gene: -
CDR3nt: TGTGCCAGCAGTACCCGGACAAGAGGCAGCAATCAGCCCCAGCATTTT; CDR3aa: CASSTRTRGSNQPQHF; len: 16; abundance: -; j_gene: TRBJ1-5; v_gene: TRBV6-6; d_gene: -
CDR3nt: TGTGCCAGTAGTGGGACAGGGAATGAAAAACTGTTTTTT; CDR3aa: CASSGTGNEKLFF; len: 13; abundance: -; j_gene: TRBJ1-4; v_gene: TRBV19; d_gene: TRBD1
CDR3nt: TGTGCCAGTAGTACGCAGGGGGCAGATACGCAGTATTTT; CDR3aa: CASSTQGADTQYF; len: 13; abundance: once; j_gene: TRBJ2-3; v_gene: TRBV19; d_gene: TRBD1
CDR3nt: TGCGCCAGCAGCTCCGGCACAGATACGCAGTATTTT; CDR3aa: CASSSGTDTQYF; len: 12; abundance: -; j_gene: TRBJ2-3; v_gene: TRBV5-1; d_gene: -
CDR3nt: TGTGCCAGCAGTTTAGTGGGCAAGGCCTACGAGCAGTACTTC; CDR3aa: CASSLVGKAYEQYF; len: 14; abundance: -; j_gene: TRBJ2-7; v_gene: TRBV27; d_gene: -
CDR3nt: TGTGCCAGCTCACCACCGGGACTAGCGGGACCCTACAATGAGCAGTTCTTC; CDR3aa: CASSPPGLAGPYNEQFF; len: 17; abundance: -; j_gene: TRBJ2-1; v_gene: TRBV18; d_gene: TRBD2
CDR3nt: TGTGCCAGCAGCCTGGGACATCCAACTATGAACACCGAAGCTTTCTTT; CDR3aa: CASSLGHPTMNTEAFF; len: 16; abundance: -; j_gene: TRBJ1-1; v_gene: TRBV7-9; d_gene: -
CDR3nt: TGTGCCAGCAGTGCCTATTACGAGCAGTACTTC; CDR3aa: CASSAYYEQYF; len: 11; abundance: -; j_gene: TRBJ2-7; v_gene: TRBV28; d_gene: -
CDR3nt: TGTGCCACCCAAGGGGGAAACGAAAAACTGTTTTTT; CDR3aa: CATQGGNEKLFF; len: 12; abundance: -; j_gene: TRBJ1-4; v_gene: TRBV28; d_gene: -
CDR3nt: TGTGCCAGCAGCGATATAACAGGGTGGGATTCACCCCTCCACTTT; CDR3aa: CASSDITGWDSPLHF; len: 15; abundance: -; j_gene: TRBJ1-6; v_gene: TRBV2; d_gene: -
CDR3nt: TGTGCCAGCAGCTCGCGACTAGACCGAACGCAGTATTTT; CDR3aa: CASSSRLDRTQYF; len: 13; abundance: -; j_gene: TRBJ2-3; v_gene: TRBV4-2; d_gene: -
CDR3nt: TGTGCCAGCAGTCTGACAGGGGGCAATCAGCCCCAGCATTTT; CDR3aa: CASSLTGGNQPQHF; len: 14; abundance: -; j_gene: TRBJ1-5; v_gene: TRBV6-5; d_gene: TRBD1
CDR3nt: TGCGCCAGCAGCTTGGTCGGCATGGGCAGGGAGACCCAGTACTTC; CDR3aa: CASSLVGMGRETQYF; len: 15; abundance: -; j_gene: TRBJ2-5; v_gene: TRBV5-1; d_gene: -
CDR3nt: TGTGCCAGCAGCTTAGGTCAGTCCAACACTGAAGCTTTCTTT; CDR3aa: CASSLGQSNTEAFF; len: 14; abundance: -; j_gene: TRBJ1-1; v_gene: TRBV7-2; d_gene: -
CDR3nt: TGTGCCAGCAGCTTAGGTGGGGCTGTCACAGATACGCAGTATTTT; CDR3aa: CASSLGGAVTDTQYF; len: 15; abundance: -; j_gene: TRBJ2-3; v_gene: TRBV11-2; d_gene: -
CDR3nt: TGTGCCACCAAGGTGGGGGGGGGAACCGGGGAGCTGTTTTTT; CDR3aa: CATKVGGGTGELFF; len: 14; abundance: -; j_gene: TRBJ2-2; v_gene: TRBV9; d_gene: TRBD2
CDR3nt: TGTGCCAGCTCACCACCTCTAGCGGGAGTGGTCGGGGAGACCCAGTACTTC; CDR3aa: CASSPPLAGVVGETQYF; len: 17; abundance: -; j_gene: TRBJ2-5; v_gene: TRBV18; d_gene: TRBD2
CDR3nt: TGTGCCAGCAGACCAGAACCGGGACAGTCCTACAATGAGCAGTTCTTC; CDR3aa: CASRPEPGQSYNEQFF; len: 16; abundance: once; j_gene: TRBJ2-1; v_gene: TRBV7-9; d_gene: TRBD1
CDR3nt: TGTGCCAGCAGCTCCTCACTTATCTCCTACAATGAGCAGTTCTTC; CDR3aa: CASSSSLISYNEQFF; len: 15; abundance: -; j_gene: TRBJ2-1; v_gene: TRBV7-6; d_gene: -
CDR3nt: TGTGCCAGCAGTTTATCGGCCACTAGCTTCACGCAGTATTTT; CDR3aa: CASSLSATSFTQYF; len: 14; abundance: once; j_gene: TRBJ2-3; v_gene: TRBV27; d_gene: -